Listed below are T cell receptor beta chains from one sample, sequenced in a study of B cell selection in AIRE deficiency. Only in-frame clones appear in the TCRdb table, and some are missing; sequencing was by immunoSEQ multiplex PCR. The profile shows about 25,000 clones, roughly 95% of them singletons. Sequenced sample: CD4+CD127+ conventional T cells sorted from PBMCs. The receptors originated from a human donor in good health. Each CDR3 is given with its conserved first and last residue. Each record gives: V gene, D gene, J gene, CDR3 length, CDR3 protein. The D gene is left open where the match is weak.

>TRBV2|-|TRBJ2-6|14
CAGGFMSGANVLTF
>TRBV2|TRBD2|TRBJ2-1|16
CASRERLAGSYNEQFF
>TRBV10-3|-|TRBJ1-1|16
CASQTDPFNMNTEAFF
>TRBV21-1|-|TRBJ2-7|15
CASSPTGTENYEQYF
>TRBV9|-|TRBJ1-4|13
CASSRHINEKLFF
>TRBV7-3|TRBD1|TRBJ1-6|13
CASSLDRDSPLHF
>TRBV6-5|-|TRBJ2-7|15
CASSYSSEIRYEQYF
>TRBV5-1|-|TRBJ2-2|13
CASSLEGVGELFF
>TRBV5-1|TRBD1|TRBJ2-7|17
CASSWPSGQGGRYEQYF
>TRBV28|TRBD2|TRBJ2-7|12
CAIEGAGDEQYF
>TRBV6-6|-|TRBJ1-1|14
CASSFHPDGTEAFF
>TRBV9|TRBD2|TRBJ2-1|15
CASSVALAGVSEQFF
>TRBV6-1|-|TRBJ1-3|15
CASSEWGVSGNTIYF
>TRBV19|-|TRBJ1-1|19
CASSIESRPNRVEDTEAFF
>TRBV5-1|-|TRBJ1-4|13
CASSLESGWQLFF
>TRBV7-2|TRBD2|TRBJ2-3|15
CASSLRASGVYTQYF
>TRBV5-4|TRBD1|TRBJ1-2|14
CASSLRQGDYGYTF
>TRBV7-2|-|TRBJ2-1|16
CASSFRRASAYNEQFF
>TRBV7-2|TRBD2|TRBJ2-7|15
CASSLVLAGGGEQYF
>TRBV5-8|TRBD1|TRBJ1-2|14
CASSEDRGNYGYTF
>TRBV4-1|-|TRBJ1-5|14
CASSQAAVDQPQHF
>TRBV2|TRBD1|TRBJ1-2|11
CASTRGDGYTF
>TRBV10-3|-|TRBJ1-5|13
CAISGVPGQPQHF
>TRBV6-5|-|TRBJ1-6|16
CASSLERAMGNSPLHF
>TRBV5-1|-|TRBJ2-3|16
CASSLGQSSSTDTQYF